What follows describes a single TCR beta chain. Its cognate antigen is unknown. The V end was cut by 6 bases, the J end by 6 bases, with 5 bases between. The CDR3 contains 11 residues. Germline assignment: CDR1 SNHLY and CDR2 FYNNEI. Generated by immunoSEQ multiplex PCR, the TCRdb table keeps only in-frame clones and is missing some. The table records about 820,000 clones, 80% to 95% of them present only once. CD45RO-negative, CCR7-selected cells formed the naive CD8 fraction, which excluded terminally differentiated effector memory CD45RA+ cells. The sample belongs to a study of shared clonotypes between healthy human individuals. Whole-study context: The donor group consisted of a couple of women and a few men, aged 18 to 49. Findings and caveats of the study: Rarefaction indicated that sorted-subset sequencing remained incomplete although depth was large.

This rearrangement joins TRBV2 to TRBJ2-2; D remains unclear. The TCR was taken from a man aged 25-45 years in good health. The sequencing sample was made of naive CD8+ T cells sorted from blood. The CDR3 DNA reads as TGTGCCAGCAGGGTGGCCGGGGAGCTGTTTTTT. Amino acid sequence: CASRVAGELFF.